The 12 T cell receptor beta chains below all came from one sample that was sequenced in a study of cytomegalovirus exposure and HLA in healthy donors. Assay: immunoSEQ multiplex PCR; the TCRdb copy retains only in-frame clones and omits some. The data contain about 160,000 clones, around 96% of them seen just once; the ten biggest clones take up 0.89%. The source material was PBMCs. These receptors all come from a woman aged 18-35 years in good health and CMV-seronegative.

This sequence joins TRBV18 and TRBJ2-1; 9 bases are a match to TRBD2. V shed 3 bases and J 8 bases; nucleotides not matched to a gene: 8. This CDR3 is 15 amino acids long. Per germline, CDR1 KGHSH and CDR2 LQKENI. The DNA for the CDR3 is TGTGCCAGCTCACCGGGGCGGGGGGGCGAGGATGAGCAGTTCTTC. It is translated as CASSPGRGGEDEQFF.

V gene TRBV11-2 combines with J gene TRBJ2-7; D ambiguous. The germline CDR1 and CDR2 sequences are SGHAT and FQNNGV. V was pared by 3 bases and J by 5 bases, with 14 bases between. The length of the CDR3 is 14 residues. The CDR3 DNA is TGTGCCAGCAGCTTTGGTGGCCGCGCGGACGAGCAGTACTTC. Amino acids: CASSFGGRADEQYF.

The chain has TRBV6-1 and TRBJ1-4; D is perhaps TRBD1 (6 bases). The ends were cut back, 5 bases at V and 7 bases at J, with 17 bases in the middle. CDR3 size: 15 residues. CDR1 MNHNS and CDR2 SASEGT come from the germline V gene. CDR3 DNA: TGTGCCAGCAGTCATCCCGACAGGTTTAGTGAAAAACTGTTTTTT. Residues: CASSHPDRFSEKLFF.

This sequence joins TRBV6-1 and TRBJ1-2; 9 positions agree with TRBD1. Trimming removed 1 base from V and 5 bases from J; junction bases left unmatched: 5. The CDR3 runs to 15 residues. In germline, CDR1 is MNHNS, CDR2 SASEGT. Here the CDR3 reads CASSEVTGGGYGYTF. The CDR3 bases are TGTGCCAGCAGTGAAGTGACAGGGGGTGGTTATGGCTACACCTTC.

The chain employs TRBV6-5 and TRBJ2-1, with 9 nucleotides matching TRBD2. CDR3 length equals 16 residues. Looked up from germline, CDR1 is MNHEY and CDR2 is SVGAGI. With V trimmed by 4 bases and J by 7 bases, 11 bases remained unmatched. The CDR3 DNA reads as TGTGCCAGCAGTTCCCCGACTGGCGGGGGGGCAAATGAGCAGTTCTTC. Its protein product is CASSSPTGGGANEQFF.

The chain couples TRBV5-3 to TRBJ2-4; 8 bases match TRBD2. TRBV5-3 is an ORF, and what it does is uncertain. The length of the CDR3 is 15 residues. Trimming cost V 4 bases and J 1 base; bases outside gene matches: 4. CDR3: CARSHSGAAKNIQYF. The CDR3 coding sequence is TGTGCCAGAAGCCATAGCGGGGCCGCCAAAAACATTCAGTACTTC.

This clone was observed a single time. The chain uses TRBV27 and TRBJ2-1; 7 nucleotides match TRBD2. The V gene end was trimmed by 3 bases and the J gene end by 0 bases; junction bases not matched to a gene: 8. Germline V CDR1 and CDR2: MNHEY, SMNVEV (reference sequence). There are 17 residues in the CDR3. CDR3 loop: CASSFWTRPSSYNEQFF. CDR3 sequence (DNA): TGTGCCAGCAGTTTCTGGACTAGACCTAGCTCCTACAATGAGCAGTTCTTC.

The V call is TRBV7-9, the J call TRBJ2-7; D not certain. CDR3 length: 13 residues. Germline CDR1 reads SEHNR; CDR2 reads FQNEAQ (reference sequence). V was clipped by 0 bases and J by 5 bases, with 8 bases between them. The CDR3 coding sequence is TGTGCCAGCAGCTTAGCAAAGAGGAACGAGCAGTACTTC. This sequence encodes CASSLAKRNEQYF.

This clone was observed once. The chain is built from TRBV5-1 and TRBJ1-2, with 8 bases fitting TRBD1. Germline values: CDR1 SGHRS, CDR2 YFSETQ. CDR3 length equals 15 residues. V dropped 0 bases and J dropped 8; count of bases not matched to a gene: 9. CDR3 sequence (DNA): TGCGCCAGCAGCTTGGAGGCAGGGGGCGCTGTGGGCTACACCTTC. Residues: CASSLEAGGAVGYTF.

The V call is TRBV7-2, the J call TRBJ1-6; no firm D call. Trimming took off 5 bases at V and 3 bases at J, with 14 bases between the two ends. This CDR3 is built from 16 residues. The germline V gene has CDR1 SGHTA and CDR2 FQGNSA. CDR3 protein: CASSPFLRSYNSPLHF. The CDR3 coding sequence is TGTGCCAGCAGCCCGTTTTTAAGGAGCTATAATTCACCCCTCCACTTT.

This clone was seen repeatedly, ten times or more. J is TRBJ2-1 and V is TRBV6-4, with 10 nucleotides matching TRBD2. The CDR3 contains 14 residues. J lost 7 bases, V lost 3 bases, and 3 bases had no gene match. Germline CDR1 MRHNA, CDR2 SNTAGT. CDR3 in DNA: TGTGCCAGCAGTGAAGCGGGGGGGCCAAATGAGCAGTTCTTC. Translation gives CASSEAGGPNEQFF.

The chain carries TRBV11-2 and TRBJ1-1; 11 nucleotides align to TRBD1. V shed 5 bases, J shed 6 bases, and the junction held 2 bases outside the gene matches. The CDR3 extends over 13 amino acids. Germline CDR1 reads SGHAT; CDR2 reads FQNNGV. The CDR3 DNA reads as TGTGCCAGCAGCCCGGGACAGGGGGCTGAAGCTTTCTTT. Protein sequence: CASSPGQGAEAFF.